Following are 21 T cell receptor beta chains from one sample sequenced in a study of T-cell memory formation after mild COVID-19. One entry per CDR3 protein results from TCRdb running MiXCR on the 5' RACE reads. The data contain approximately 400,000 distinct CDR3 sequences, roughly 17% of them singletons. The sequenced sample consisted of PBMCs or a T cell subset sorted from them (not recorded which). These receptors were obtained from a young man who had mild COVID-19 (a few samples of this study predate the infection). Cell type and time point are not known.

In DNA form, the CDR3 reads TGTGCCAGCAGCGCTCGGACAGCCTCAGGGGAGCTGTTTTTT. Translated: CASSARTASGELFF. This chain joins TRBV9 and TRBJ2-2, with D possibly TRBD1 on 6 matching bases. The CDR3 sequence is 14 residues long. Trimming removed 3 bases from V and 8 bases from J, with 14 bases in between. Germline-derived CDR1 and CDR2 are SGDLS and YYNGEE.

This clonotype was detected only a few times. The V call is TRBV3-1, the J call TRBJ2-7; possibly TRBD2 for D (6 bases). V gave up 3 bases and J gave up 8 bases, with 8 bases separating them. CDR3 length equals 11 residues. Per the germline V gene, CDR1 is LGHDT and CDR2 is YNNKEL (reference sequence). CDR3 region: CASSQGGKQYF. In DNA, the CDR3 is TGTGCCAGCAGCCAGGGGGGAAAGCAGTACTTC.

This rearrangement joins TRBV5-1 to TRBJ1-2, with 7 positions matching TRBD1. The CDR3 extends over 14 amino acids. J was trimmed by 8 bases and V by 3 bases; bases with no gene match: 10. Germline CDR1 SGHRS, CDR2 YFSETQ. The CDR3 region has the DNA TGCGCCAGCAGCTCCGGAGCCGACAGGGAAGGCTACACCTTC. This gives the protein CASSSGADREGYTF.

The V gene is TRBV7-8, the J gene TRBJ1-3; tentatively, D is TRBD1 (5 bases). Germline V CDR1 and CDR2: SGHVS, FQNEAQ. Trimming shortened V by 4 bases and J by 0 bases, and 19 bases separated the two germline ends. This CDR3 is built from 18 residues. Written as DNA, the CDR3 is TGTGCCAGCAGCTCTCTTGGGGCGCTCTCTCTCTCTGGAAACACCATATATTTT. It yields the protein CASSSLGALSLSGNTIYF.

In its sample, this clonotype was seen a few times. CDR3 in amino acids: CAIPAGRRTGELFF. The CDR3 DNA reads as TGTGCCATCCCCGCGGGGCGGCGAACCGGGGAGCTGTTTTTT. The chain carries TRBV12-3 or TRBV12-4 and TRBJ2-2, with D tentatively TRBD2 (6 bases). CDR3 length: 14 residues. Between the trimmed V and J ends, which lost 10 bases and 5 bases, there was a span of 17 bases.

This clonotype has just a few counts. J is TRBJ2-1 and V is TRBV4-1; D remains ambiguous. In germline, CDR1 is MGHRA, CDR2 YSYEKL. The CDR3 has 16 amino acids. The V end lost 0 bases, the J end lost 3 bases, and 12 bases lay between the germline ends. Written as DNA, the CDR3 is TGCGCCAGCAGCCAAGATGCGGTGTCCTTCTACAATGAGCAGTTCTTC. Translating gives CASSQDAVSFYNEQFF.

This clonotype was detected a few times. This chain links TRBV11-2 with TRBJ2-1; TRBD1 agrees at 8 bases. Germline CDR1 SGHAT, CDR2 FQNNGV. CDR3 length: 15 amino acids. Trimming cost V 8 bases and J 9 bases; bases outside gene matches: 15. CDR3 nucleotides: TGTGCCAGCGGTCCGGGACAGGCCAATTTCCGTGAGCAGTTCTTC. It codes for CASGPGQANFREQFF.

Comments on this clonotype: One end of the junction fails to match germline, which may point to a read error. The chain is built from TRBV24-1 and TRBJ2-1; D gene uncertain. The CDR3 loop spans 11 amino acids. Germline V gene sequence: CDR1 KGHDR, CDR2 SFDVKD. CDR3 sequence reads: CDTSIGREQFF. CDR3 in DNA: TGTGACACCAGTATTGGGCGTGAGCAGTTCTTC.

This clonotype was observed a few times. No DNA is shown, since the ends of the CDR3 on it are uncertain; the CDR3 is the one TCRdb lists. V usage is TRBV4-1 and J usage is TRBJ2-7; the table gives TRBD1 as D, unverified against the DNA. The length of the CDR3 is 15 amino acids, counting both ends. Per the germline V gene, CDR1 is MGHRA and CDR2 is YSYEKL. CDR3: CASSTFGAFSYEQYV.

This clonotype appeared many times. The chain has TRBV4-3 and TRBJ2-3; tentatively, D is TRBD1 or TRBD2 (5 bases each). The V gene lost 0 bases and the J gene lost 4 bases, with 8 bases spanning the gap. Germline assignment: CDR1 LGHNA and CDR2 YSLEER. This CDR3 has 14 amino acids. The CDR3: CASSQDGAPDTQYF. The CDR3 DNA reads TGCGCCAGCAGCCAAGACGGGGCCCCAGATACGCAGTATTTT.

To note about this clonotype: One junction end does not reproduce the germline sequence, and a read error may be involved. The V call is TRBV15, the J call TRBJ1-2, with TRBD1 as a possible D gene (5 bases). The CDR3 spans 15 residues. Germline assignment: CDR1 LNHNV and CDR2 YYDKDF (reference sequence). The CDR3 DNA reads TGTACCACCAGCAACCCTCCCACAGGCTCCTATGGCTACACCTTC. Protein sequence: CTTSNPPTGSYGYTF.

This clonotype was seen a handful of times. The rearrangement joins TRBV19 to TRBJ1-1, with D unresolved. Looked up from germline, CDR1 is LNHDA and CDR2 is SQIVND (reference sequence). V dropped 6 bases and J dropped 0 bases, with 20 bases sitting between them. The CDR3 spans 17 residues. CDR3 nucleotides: TGTGCCAGTAGCACGTCCGGCAGGTACTACATGAACACTGAAGCTTTCTTT. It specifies CASSTSGRYYMNTEAFF.

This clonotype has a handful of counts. CDR3: CASSPALGWHTEAFF. The CDR3 DNA reads as TGTGCCAGTAGTCCGGCGTTGGGGTGGCACACTGAAGCTTTCTTT. This chain joins TRBV19 and TRBJ1-1; the D is unclear. Germline V gene sequence: CDR1 LNHDA, CDR2 SQIVND (reference sequence). The CDR3 has 15 residues. V dropped 5 bases and J dropped 3 bases, with 16 bases sitting between them.

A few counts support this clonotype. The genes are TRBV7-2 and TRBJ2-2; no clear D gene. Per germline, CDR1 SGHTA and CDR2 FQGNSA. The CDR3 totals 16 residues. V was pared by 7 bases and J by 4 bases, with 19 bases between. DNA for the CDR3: TGTGCCAGCATGAGACGGGCAGTCCTCGCCACCGGGGAGCTGTTTTTT. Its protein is CASMRRAVLATGELFF.

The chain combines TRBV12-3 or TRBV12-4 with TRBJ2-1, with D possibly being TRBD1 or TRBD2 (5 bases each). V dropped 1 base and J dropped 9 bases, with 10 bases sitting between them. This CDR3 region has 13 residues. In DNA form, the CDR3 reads TGTGCCAGCAGTTTAGTCCGGGGCACTGAGCAGTTCTTC. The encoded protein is CASSLVRGTEQFF.

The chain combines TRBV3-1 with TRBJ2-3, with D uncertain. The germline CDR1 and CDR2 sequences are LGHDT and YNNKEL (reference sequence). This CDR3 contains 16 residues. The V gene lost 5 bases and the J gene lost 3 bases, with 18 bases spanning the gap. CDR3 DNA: TGTGCCAGCAGCGCCACCCTTGGGGTTGGTACAGATACGCAGTATTTT. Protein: CASSATLGVGTDTQYF.

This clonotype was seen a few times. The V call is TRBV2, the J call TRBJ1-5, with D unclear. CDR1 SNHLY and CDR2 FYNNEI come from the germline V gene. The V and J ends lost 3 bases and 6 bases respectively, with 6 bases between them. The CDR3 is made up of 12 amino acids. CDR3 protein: CASSDRPQPQHF. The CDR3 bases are TGTGCCAGCAGTGACCGACCTCAGCCCCAGCATTTT.

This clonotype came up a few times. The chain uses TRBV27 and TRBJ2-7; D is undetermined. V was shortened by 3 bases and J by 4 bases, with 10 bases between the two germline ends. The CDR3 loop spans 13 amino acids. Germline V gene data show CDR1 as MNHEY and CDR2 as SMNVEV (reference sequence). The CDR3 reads CASSFSPSYEQYF. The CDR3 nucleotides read TGTGCCAGCAGTTTCTCCCCGTCTTACGAGCAGTACTTC.

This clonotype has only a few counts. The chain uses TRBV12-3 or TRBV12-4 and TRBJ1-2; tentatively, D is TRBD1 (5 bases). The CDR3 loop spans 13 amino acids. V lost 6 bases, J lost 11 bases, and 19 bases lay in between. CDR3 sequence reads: CASSHGTWGMYTF. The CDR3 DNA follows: TGTGCCAGCAGCCACGGGACTTGGGGGATGTACACCTTC.

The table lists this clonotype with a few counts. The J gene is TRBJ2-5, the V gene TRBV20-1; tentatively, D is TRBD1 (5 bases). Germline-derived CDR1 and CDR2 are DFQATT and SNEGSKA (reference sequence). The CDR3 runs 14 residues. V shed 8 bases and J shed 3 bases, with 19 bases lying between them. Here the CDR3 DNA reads TGCAGTACCGCCCCCCAGGGCCGAGAAGAGACCCAGTACTTC. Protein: CSTAPQGREETQYF.

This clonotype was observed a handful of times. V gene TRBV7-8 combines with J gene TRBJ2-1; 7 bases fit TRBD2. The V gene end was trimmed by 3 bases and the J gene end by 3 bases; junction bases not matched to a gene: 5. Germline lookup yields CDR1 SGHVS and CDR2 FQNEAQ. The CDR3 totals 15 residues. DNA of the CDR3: TGTGCCAGCAGCTTTGTCGCGGGGGTCTACAATGAGCAGTTCTTC. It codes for CASSFVAGVYNEQFF.